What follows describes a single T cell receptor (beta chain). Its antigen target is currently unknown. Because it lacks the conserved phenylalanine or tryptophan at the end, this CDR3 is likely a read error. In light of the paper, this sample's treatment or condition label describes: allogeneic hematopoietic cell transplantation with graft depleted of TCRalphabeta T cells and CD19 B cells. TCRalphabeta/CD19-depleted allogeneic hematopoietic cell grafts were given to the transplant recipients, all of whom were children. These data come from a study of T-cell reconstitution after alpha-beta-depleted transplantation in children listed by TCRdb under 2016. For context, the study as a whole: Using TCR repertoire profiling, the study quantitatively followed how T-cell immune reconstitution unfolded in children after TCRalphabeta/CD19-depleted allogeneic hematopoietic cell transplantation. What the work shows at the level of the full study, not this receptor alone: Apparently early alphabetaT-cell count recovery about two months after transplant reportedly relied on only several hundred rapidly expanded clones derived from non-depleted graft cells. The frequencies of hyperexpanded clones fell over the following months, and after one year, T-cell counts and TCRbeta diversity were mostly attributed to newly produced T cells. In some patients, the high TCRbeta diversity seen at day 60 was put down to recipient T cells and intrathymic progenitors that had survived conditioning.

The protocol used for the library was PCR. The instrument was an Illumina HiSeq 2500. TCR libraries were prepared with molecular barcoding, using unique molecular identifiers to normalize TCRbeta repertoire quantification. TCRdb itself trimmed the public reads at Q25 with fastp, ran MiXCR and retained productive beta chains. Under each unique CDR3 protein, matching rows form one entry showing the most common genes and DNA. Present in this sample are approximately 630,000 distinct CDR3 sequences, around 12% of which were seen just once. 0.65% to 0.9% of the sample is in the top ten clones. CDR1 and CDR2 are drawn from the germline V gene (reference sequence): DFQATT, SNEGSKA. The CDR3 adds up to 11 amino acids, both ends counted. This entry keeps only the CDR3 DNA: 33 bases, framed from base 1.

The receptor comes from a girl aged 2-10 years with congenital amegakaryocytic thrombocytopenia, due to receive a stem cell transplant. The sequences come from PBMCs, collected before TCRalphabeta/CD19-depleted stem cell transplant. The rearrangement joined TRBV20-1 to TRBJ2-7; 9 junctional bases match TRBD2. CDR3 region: CTASGIYEQYL. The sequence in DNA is TGCACTGCTAGCGGGATCTACGAGCAGTACCTC.